This TCR beta chain was documented in a study of radiation and T cells in renal cell carcinoma. Looked up from germline, CDR1 is SQVTM and CDR2 is ANQGSEA. V lost 7 bases and J 0 bases, leaving 3 bases between the germline ends. The length of the CDR3 is 10 residues. As concerns this clone: Its antigen remains unidentified.

Sequencing used immunoSEQ multiplex PCR; TCRdb keeps in-frame clones, though not all of them. Of roughly 160,000 clones in the sample, around 89% were seen once. Regarding time point: blood 4 weeks post-SBRT, at nephrectomy. Treatment in this sample: 15 Gy SBRT to primary tumor, nephrectomy 4 weeks later. Nephrectomy followed 15 Gy stereotactic body radiation by 4 weeks. Study-level results: In blood, top tumor clones expanded by 2 weeks, shrinking by 4.

The input for sequencing was blood, taken from a patient whose treatment included radiotherapy and nephrectomy. The clonotype comes from a woman aged 45-65 years with renal cell carcinoma. The chain combines TRBV29-1 with TRBJ1-1, with D uncertain. CDR3 bases: TGCAGCGGTTTGAACACTGAAGCTTTCTTT. It is translated as CSGLNTEAFF.